This is a list of T cell receptor beta chains from one sample in a study of T cells in Graves' hyperthyroidism and ophthalmopathy. MiXCR, applied by TCRdb to the multiplex PCR reads, yields one record per CDR3 protein. The data hold some 270,000 distinct CDR3 sequences, with 10% to 15% observed a single time. The sequencing sample was made of blood. The receptors were gathered from a woman aged 25 to 45 with Graves' hyperthyroidism that later progressed to Graves' ophthalmopathy. The conserved cysteine and the conserved F or W are not part of the CDR3 here.

V gene	J gene	CDR3 protein
TRBV27	TRBJ2-7	ASSPTGRRSYEQY
TRBV7-9	TRBJ2-7	ASSGRQGPYEQY
TRBV30	TRBJ2-7	AWSVLASGRYEQY
TRBV6-1	TRBJ1-4	ASSYPGQPTNEKLF
TRBV3-1	TRBJ2-7	ASSQGSVSYEQY
TRBV7-9	TRBJ1-1	ATATGMNAEAF
TRBV11-1	TRBJ2-7	ASSFRGGDYGQY
TRBV6-1	TRBJ1-3	ASTHTENTIY
TRBV28	TRBJ1-2	ASSLGSGGIGGYT
TRBV7-8	TRBJ2-2	ASSLRGSGSINTGELF
TRBV28	TRBJ1-2	ATVKTGSSSNYGYT
TRBV5-6	TRBJ2-3	ASSLTRGSTDTQY
TRBV7-9	TRBJ2-1	ASSLMGLAGRDEQF
TRBV7-9	TRBJ2-1	ASSVSGNNEQF
TRBV6-2/TRBV6-3	TRBJ2-7	ASSYGGAGRRHEQY
TRBV7-3	TRBJ2-1	ASSLIGGGLGNEQF
TRBV19	TRBJ2-2	ASQRGRSTGELF
TRBV18	TRBJ1-5	ASSDTTGVSNQPQH
TRBV9	TRBJ2-7	ASSATGTSGLEQY
TRBV24-1	TRBJ2-3	ATSELDGDTQY
TRBV28	TRBJ1-4	ASGLINEKLF
TRBV18	TRBJ1-1	ASSPSPESDTEAF
TRBV7-7	TRBJ2-5	ASSVDRGGGETQY
TRBV7-2	TRBJ2-7	ASSLAGGRASSEQY
TRBV11-2	TRBJ2-7	ASSLAQNGLYEQY
TRBV7-2	TRBJ2-5	ASSLEGQGRETQY
TRBV30	TRBJ2-7	AWSVVAGGSYEQY
TRBV3-1	TRBJ2-5	ASSQRLAGETQY
TRBV5-1	TRBJ2-3	ASSLAVHTDTQY
TRBV29-1	TRBJ1-1	SVDPMETEAF
TRBV3-1	TRBJ1-1	ASSQVRGRAF
TRBV6-2/TRBV6-3	TRBJ2-1	ASSYSSFAGGDTDEQF
TRBV6-2/TRBV6-3	TRBJ2-5	ASSWKETQY
TRBV7-8	TRBJ2-2	ASSFYICSARGLAGGQNTGELF
TRBV7-9	TRBJ2-3	ASKTGSSTDTQY
TRBV7-9	TRBJ2-1	ASSQQGQGILGNEQF
TRBV20-1	TRBJ2-4	SARDPQEVAKNIQY
TRBV28	TRBJ2-2	ASTSSRGPTGELF
TRBV7-3	TRBJ1-1	ASGADSRLNTEAF
TRBV9	TRBJ1-6	ASSETGDNSPLH
TRBV12-3/TRBV12-4	TRBJ1-1	ASTLGTEAF
TRBV18	TRBJ2-1	ASSLTAYTSPYYNEQF
TRBV18	TRBJ2-5	ASSMTGIETQY
TRBV29-1	TRBJ1-2	SVLLRAEGYT
TRBV18	TRBJ2-1	ASGQSSYNEQF
TRBV4-2	TRBJ2-6	ASSQHSDGAGANVLT
TRBV28	TRBJ2-3	ASSVILAGGPVTDTQY
TRBV10-3	TRBJ1-5	AIGEAVNQPQH